The clone carrying this TCR beta chain was recorded many times. The antigen remains unidentified. CDR1 and CDR2 from the germline V gene are DFQATT and SNEGSKA (reference sequence). Trimming removed 0 bases from V and 5 bases from J, with 17 bases in between. The CDR3 is 15 amino acids. The data stem from a study of neurological immune-mediated disorders. The study's findings and limits: When repertoires were grouped phylogenetically, those of 18 of 34 multiple sclerosis patients fell into one related-CDR3 cluster, a possible signature.

Every sequencing run generated in excess of 180 million TCR-beta sequences. These sequences covered 15-18 subjects. TCRdb ran MiXCR on the 5' RACE reads and lists one entry per CDR3 protein. This sample has fewer than 85,000 distinct CDR3 sequences, with under 4.5% found just once. Time point reported: longitudinal time-point 3. Unsorted libraries used 2 million PBMCs kept at -80 degrees C. The specimen was PBMCs. The rearrangement links TRBV20-1 to TRBJ2-7; TRBD1 might be the D (6 bases). This clonotype was sampled from a woman aged 55-70 years with multiple sclerosis. The DNA for the CDR3 is TGCAGTGCTAGAGATCAGGGGCGGCTTAACGACGAGCAGTACTTC. This encodes CSARDQGRLNDEQYF.